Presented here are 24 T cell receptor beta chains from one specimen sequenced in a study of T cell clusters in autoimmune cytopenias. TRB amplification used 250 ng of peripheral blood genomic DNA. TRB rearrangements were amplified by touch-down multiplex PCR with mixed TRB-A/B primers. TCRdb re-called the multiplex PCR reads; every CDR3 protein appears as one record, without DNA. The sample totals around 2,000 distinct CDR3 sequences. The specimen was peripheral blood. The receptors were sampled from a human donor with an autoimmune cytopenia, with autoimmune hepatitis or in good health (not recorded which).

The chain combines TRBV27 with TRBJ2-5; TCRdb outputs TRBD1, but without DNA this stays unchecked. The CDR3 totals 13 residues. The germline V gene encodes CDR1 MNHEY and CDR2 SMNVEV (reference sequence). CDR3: CASSHGPWETQYF.

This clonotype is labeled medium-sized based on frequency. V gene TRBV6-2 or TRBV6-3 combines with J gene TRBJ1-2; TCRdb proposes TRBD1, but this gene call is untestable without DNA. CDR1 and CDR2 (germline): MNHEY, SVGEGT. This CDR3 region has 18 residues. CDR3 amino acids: CASSPLKVSRDSNYGYTF.

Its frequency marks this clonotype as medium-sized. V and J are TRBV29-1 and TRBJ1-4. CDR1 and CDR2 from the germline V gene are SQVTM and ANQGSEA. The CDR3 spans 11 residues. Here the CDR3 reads CSVERESGLFF. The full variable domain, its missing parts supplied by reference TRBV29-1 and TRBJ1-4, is SAVISQKPSRDICQRGTSLTIQCQVDSQVTMMFWYRQQPGQSLTLIATANQGSEATYESGFVIDKFPISRPNLTFSTLTVSNMSPEDSSIYLCSVERESGLFFGSGTQLSVL.

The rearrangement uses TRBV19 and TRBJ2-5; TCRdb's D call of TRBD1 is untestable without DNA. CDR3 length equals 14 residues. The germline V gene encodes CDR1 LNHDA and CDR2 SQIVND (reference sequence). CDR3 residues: CATRQGFTKETQYF.

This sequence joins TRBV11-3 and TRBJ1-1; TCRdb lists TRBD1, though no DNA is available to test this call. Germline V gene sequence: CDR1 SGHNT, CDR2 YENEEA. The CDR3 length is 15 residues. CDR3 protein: CASSLLARQGTEAFF.

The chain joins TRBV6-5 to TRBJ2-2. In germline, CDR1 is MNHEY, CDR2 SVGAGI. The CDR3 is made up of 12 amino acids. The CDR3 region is CASSTHTGELFF.

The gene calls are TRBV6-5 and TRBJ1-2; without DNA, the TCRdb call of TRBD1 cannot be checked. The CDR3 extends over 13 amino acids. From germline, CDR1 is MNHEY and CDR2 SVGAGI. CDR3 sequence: CASSLGHLDGYTF.

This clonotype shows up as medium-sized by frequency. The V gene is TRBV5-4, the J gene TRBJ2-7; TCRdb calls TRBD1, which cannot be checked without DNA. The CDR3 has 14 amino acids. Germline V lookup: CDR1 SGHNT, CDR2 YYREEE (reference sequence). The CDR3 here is CASSLLDSDYEQYF. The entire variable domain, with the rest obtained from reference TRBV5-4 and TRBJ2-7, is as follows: ETGVTQSPTHLIKTRGQQVTLRCSSQSGHNTVSWYQQALGQGPQFIFQYYREEENGRGNFPPRFSGLQFPNYSSELNVNALELDDSALYLCASSLLDSDYEQYFGPGTRLTVT.

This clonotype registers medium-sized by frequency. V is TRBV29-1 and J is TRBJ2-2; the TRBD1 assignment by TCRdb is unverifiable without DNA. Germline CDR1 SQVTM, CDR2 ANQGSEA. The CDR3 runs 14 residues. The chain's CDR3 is CSVAGGADTGELFF.

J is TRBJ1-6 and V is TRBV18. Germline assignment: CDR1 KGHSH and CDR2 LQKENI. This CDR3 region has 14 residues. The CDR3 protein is CASSPGAYNSPLHF.

CDR3: CASSLGASGTETQYF. The chain has TRBV11-2 and TRBJ2-5; TCRdb calls TRBD2, which cannot be checked without DNA. The CDR3 extends over 15 amino acids. From germline, CDR1 is SGHAT and CDR2 FQNNGV.

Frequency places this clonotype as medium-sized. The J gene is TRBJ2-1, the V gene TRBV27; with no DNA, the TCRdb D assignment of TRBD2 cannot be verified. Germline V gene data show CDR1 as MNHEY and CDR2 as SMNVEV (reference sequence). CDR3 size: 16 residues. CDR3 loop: CASSPFSGAIYNEQFF.

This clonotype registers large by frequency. CDR3 region: CSVEAGRYGYTF. The V gene is TRBV29-1, the J gene TRBJ1-2. This CDR3 is 12 amino acids long. Germline CDR1 reads SQVTM; CDR2 reads ANQGSEA.

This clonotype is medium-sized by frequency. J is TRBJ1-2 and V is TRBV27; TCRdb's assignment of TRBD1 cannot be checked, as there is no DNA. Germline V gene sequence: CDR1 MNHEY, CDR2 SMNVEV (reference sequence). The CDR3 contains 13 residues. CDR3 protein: CASRLSRASGYTF.

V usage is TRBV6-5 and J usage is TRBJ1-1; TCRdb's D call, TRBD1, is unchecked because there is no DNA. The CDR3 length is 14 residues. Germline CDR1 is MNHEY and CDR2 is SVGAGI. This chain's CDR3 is CASRRDRFVTEAFF.

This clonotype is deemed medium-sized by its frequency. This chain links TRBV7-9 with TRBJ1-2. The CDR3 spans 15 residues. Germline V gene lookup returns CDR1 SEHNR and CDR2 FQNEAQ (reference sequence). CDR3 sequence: CASSLVSGPSYGYTF.

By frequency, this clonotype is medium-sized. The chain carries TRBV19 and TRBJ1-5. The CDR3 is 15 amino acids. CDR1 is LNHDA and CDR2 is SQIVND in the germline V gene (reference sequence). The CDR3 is CASSIGQPSNQPQHF.

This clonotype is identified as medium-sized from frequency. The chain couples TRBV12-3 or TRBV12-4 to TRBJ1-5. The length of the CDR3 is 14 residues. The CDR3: CASSSSLRSQPQHF.

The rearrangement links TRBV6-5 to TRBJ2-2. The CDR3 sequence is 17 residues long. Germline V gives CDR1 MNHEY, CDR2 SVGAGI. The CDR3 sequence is CASSYSRVVPNTGELFF.

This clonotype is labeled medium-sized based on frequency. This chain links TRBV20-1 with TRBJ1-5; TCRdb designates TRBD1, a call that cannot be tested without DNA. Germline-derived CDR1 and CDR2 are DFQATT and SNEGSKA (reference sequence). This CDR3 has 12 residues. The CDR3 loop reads CSAGQGLQPQHF.

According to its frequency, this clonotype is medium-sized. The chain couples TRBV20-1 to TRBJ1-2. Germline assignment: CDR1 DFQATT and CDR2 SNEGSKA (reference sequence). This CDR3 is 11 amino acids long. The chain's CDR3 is CSARDSYGYTF.

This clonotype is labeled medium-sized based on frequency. This CDR3 reads CASSLDTEGGEQFF. The V and J genes are TRBV7-6 and TRBJ2-1; TCRdb returns TRBD2, unconfirmable since there is no DNA. The CDR3 runs to 14 residues. CDR1 and CDR2 from the germline V gene are SGHVS and FNYEAQ.

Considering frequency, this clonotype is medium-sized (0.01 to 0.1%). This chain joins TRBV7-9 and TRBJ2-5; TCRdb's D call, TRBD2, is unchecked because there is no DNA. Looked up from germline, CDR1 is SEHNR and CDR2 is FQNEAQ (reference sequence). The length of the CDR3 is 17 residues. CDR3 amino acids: CASSLKEELAPLTTQYF.

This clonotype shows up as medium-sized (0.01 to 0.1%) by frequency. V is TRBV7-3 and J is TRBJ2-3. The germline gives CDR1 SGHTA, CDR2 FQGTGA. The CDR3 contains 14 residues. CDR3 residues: CASSWSGSADTQYF. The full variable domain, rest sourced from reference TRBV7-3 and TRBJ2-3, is GAGVSQTPSNKVTEKGKYVELRCDPISGHTALYWYRQSLGQGPEFLIYFQGTGAADDSGLPNDRFFAVRPEGSVSTLKIQRTERGDSAVYLCASSWSGSADTQYFGPGTRLTVL.